These T cell receptor beta chains were read from a single sample in a study of blood T cell repertoires in COVID-19. Assay: immunoSEQ multiplex PCR; the TCRdb copy retains only in-frame clones and omits some. The sample has 30,000 to 45,000 clones, about three quarters seen once. Sequencing was performed on peripheral blood. The origin of the receptors is a man between 60 and 70 years old with active COVID-19. The CDR3 runs from the conserved cysteine through the conserved F or W. D genes are given only for firm matches. Some rows mark clone size as missing; the rest say once, few, many or name a class of expanded clone.

clone size	D gene	V gene	J gene	CDR3 DNA	CDR3 protein
NA	NA	TRBV5-1	TRBJ2-3	TGCGCCAGCAGCCCATTGACACTCGCTAGCACAGATACGCAGTATTTT	CASSPLTLASTDTQYF
NA	NA	TRBV2	TRBJ1-4	TGTGCCAGCAGGGAACAGAAAACTAATGAAAAACTGTTTTTT	CASREQKTNEKLFF
NA	TRBD1	TRBV18	TRBJ1-2	TGTGCCAGCTCACCGGACAGGCAGCATGGCTACACCTTC	CASSPDRQHGYTF
NA	NA	TRBV2	TRBJ1-4	TGTGCCAGCAGGCCCCTCTTACTGTCGACAAGAAAACTGTTTTTT	CASRPLLLSTRKLFF
NA	NA	TRBV19	TRBJ1-2	TGTGCCAGTAGTCCGACGACAACTTCTAACTATGGCTACACCTTC	CASSPTTTSNYGYTF
NA	NA	TRBV21-1	TRBJ1-4	TGTGCCAGCAGCAAAGGCGGGCGGTACTCTAATGAAAAACTGTTTTTT	CASSKGGRYSNEKLFF
few	NA	TRBV28	TRBJ1-1	TGTGCCAGCAGTCCCCTTGGTGAGGGGAACACTGAAGCTTTCTTT	CASSPLGEGNTEAFF
few	TRBD2	TRBV7-7	TRBJ2-2	TGTGCTAGCAGCACCCGCCGCCTAGCGGCAAACACCGGGGAGCTGTTTTTT	CASSTRRLAANTGELFF
NA	NA	TRBV28	TRBJ1-2	TGTGCCAGCAGCTCCGACAGCCACTATGGCTACACCTTC	CASSSDSHYGYTF
NA	NA	TRBV7-9	TRBJ2-6	TGTGCCAGCCTCCCCTCAGGTTCTGGGGCCAACGTCCTGACTTTC	CASLPSGSGANVLTF
NA	TRBD1	TRBV4-2	TRBJ2-7	TGTGCCAGCAGCCAGGATGGGATCGGGACAGGGGGCCGGGAGGAGCAGTACTTC	CASSQDGIGTGGREEQYF
NA	NA	TRBV4-1	TRBJ1-1	TGCGCCAGCAGCCAGGGTTTCGGGGGGGACACTGAAGCTTTCTTT	CASSQGFGGDTEAFF